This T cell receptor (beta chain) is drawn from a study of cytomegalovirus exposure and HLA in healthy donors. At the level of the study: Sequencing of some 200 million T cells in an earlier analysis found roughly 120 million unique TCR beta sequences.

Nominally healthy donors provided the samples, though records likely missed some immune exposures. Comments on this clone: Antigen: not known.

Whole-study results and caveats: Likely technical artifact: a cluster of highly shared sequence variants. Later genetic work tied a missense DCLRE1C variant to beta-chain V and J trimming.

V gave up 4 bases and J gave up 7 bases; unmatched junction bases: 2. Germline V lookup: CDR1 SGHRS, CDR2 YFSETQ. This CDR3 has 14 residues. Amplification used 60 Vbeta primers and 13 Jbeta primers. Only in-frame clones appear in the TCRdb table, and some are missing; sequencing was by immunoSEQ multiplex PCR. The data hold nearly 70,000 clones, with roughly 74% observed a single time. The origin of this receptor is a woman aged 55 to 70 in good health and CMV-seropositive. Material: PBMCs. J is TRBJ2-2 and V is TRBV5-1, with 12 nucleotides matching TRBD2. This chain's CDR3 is CASSEGLAGGELFF. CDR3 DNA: TGCGCCAGCAGCGAGGGACTAGCGGGCGGGGAGCTGTTTTTT.